A selection of T cell receptor beta chains follows, all from one sample in a study of T cell changes during pregnancy in multiple sclerosis. Generated by immunoSEQ multiplex PCR, the TCRdb table keeps only in-frame clones and is missing some. The repertoire holds tens of thousands of clones, with approximately 88% as singletons. The source material was peripheral blood, sampled in the first trimester of pregnancy. The receptors stem from a female donor with multiple sclerosis, enrolled in a pregnancy study. CDR3s include the opening cysteine and the closing phenylalanine or tryptophan. Fields, in order: CDR3 protein, CDR3 DNA, V gene, J gene, D gene, clone size. D genes are given only for firm matches. Not every row has a clone size; where given, it reads once, few, many or a size class.

CDR3 protein: CASSQMKIGIVRGVHEQFF; CDR3 DNA: TGTGCCAGCAGTCAAATGAAAATAGGGATCGTCCGGGGAGTCCATGAGCAGTTCTTC; V gene: TRBV2; J gene: TRBJ2-1; D gene: NA; clone size: NA
CDR3 protein: CASSAGLAENTGELFF; CDR3 DNA: TGTGCCAGCAGCGCCGGACTAGCGGAGAACACCGGGGAGCTGTTTTTT; V gene: TRBV5-5; J gene: TRBJ2-2; D gene: TRBD2; clone size: once
CDR3 protein: CASSQDRGTGNEQFF; CDR3 DNA: TGCGCCAGCAGCCAAGACCGTGGGACTGGGAATGAGCAGTTCTTC; V gene: TRBV4-1; J gene: TRBJ2-1; D gene: NA; clone size: NA
CDR3 protein: CASSLSYRGGYEQYF; CDR3 DNA: TGTGCCAGCAGCTTATCTTACAGGGGGGGCTACGAGCAGTACTTC; V gene: TRBV7-8; J gene: TRBJ2-7; D gene: NA; clone size: NA
CDR3 protein: CASSLVGSSGNTIYF; CDR3 DNA: TGTGCCAGCAGCTTAGTAGGGAGCTCTGGAAACACCATATATTTT; V gene: TRBV7-2; J gene: TRBJ1-3; D gene: NA; clone size: NA
CDR3 protein: CSVETQGSGYGYTF; CDR3 DNA: TGCAGCGTGGAAACACAGGGATCTGGTTATGGCTACACCTTC; V gene: TRBV29-1; J gene: TRBJ1-2; D gene: NA; clone size: once
CDR3 protein: CAWSVSGQGAETQYF; CDR3 DNA: TGTGCCTGGAGTGTAAGTGGTCAGGGTGCAGAGACCCAGTACTTC; V gene: TRBV30; J gene: TRBJ2-5; D gene: NA; clone size: NA
CDR3 protein: CASTKWDIMNTEAFF; CDR3 DNA: TGTGCCAGCACTAAATGGGACATCATGAACACTGAAGCTTTCTTT; V gene: TRBV27; J gene: TRBJ1-1; D gene: NA; clone size: NA
CDR3 protein: CASSEGQVNTEAFF; CDR3 DNA: TGTGCCAGCAGTGAAGGACAGGTGAACACTGAAGCTTTCTTT; V gene: TRBV6-1; J gene: TRBJ1-1; D gene: NA; clone size: once
CDR3 protein: CASSGETGGGTGELFF; CDR3 DNA: TGTGCCAGCAGTGGTGAAACAGGGGGTGGAACCGGGGAGCTGTTTTTT; V gene: TRBV28; J gene: TRBJ2-2; D gene: TRBD1; clone size: NA
CDR3 protein: CASSLGRQGREQFF; CDR3 DNA: TGTGCCAGCAGCTTAGGTAGACAGGGGAGGGAGCAGTTCTTC; V gene: TRBV11-2; J gene: TRBJ2-1; D gene: TRBD1; clone size: NA
CDR3 protein: CASSLGLAGDFYNEQFF; CDR3 DNA: TGCGCCAGCAGCCTGGGACTAGCGGGAGATTTCTACAATGAGCAGTTCTTC; V gene: TRBV4-3; J gene: TRBJ2-1; D gene: TRBD2; clone size: NA
CDR3 protein: CASHHQGGGYTF; CDR3 DNA: TGTGCCAGCCACCACCAGGGAGGAGGCTACACCTTC; V gene: TRBV28; J gene: TRBJ1-2; D gene: NA; clone size: NA
CDR3 protein: CASSGTPGQGTQGGYNEQFF; CDR3 DNA: TGTGCCAGTAGTGGGACTCCGGGACAGGGGACCCAAGGTGGATACAATGAGCAGTTCTTC; V gene: TRBV19; J gene: TRBJ2-1; D gene: TRBD1; clone size: NA
CDR3 protein: CASSQDSGQGRQPQHF; CDR3 DNA: TGCGCCAGCAGCCAAGACAGTGGACAGGGGAGGCAGCCCCAGCATTTT; V gene: TRBV4-3; J gene: TRBJ1-5; D gene: TRBD1; clone size: once
CDR3 protein: CASSWLDRDDEQFF; CDR3 DNA: TGTGCCAGCAGCTGGTTGGACAGGGATGATGAGCAGTTCTTC; V gene: TRBV5-4; J gene: TRBJ2-1; D gene: TRBD1; clone size: NA
CDR3 protein: CASSYWQGTMNTEAFF; CDR3 DNA: TGTGCCAGCAGTTACTGGCAGGGAACCATGAACACTGAAGCTTTCTTT; V gene: TRBV6-6; J gene: TRBJ1-1; D gene: NA; clone size: NA
CDR3 protein: CASSSRAGEGNIQYF; CDR3 DNA: TGTGCCAGCAGCTCACGAGCGGGAGAGGGGAACATTCAGTACTTC; V gene: TRBV7-3; J gene: TRBJ2-4; D gene: TRBD2; clone size: NA
CDR3 protein: CASSFSVIAGTNYGYTF; CDR3 DNA: TGTGCCAGCAGCTTCTCGGTAATAGCCGGGACAAACTATGGCTACACCTTC; V gene: TRBV5-6; J gene: TRBJ1-2; D gene: NA; clone size: NA
CDR3 protein: CASSFWVGANYGYTF; CDR3 DNA: TGCGCCAGCAGCTTTTGGGTTGGGGCAAACTATGGCTACACCTTC; V gene: TRBV5-1; J gene: TRBJ1-2; D gene: NA; clone size: few
CDR3 protein: CASSLAQGTAYEQYF; CDR3 DNA: TGCGCCAGCAGCTTGGCCCAAGGGACAGCCTACGAGCAGTACTTC; V gene: TRBV5-1; J gene: TRBJ2-7; D gene: TRBD1; clone size: NA
CDR3 protein: CASSSSGTGSVGYTF; CDR3 DNA: TGTGCCAGCAGCTCTTCCGGGACAGGTTCCGTAGGCTACACCTTC; V gene: TRBV7-9; J gene: TRBJ1-2; D gene: TRBD1; clone size: NA
CDR3 protein: CASSYRDRGPNYGYTF; CDR3 DNA: TGTGCCAGCAGTTACCGGGACAGGGGGCCTAACTATGGCTACACCTTC; V gene: TRBV6-5; J gene: TRBJ1-2; D gene: TRBD1; clone size: once
CDR3 protein: CASTPGQKNTEAFF; CDR3 DNA: TGCGCCAGCACTCCGGGACAGAAAAACACTGAAGCTTTCTTT; V gene: TRBV10-2; J gene: TRBJ1-1; D gene: TRBD1; clone size: NA
CDR3 protein: CASRPGDSNEQFF; CDR3 DNA: TGTGCCAGCAGACCGGGAGATAGTAATGAGCAGTTCTTC; V gene: TRBV7-9; J gene: TRBJ2-1; D gene: NA; clone size: NA
CDR3 protein: CASSLGQGRYEQYF; CDR3 DNA: TGTGCCAGCAGCTTGGGACAGGGAAGGTACGAGCAGTACTTC; V gene: TRBV7-6; J gene: TRBJ2-7; D gene: TRBD1; clone size: NA
CDR3 protein: CSAQGNEKLFF; CDR3 DNA: TGCAGCGCACAGGGTAATGAAAAACTGTTTTTT; V gene: TRBV29-1; J gene: TRBJ1-4; D gene: NA; clone size: few
CDR3 protein: CASDRGGSYEQYF; CDR3 DNA: TGTGCCAGCGACAGGGGTGGTTCCTACGAGCAGTACTTC; V gene: TRBV18; J gene: TRBJ2-7; D gene: TRBD1; clone size: few
CDR3 protein: CASRRQGENIQYF; CDR3 DNA: TGTGCCAGCAGAAGACAGGGGGAAAACATTCAGTACTTC; V gene: TRBV2; J gene: TRBJ2-4; D gene: TRBD1; clone size: NA
CDR3 protein: CASSLRTGAEAFF; CDR3 DNA: TGTGCCAGCAGCCTCCGGACAGGGGCTGAAGCTTTCTTT; V gene: TRBV5-4; J gene: TRBJ1-1; D gene: TRBD1; clone size: NA
CDR3 protein: CASSEGEGNQPQHF; CDR3 DNA: TGTGCCAGCAGTGAAGGGGAGGGCAATCAGCCCCAGCATTTT; V gene: TRBV2; J gene: TRBJ1-5; D gene: NA; clone size: NA
CDR3 protein: CASHPGVEGNQPQHF; CDR3 DNA: TGCGCCAGTCACCCTGGGGTGGAGGGCAATCAGCCCCAGCATTTT; V gene: TRBV5-1; J gene: TRBJ1-5; D gene: NA; clone size: NA
CDR3 protein: CAWSADTPQHF; CDR3 DNA: TGTGCCTGGAGTGCGGACACCCCACAGCATTTT; V gene: TRBV30; J gene: TRBJ1-5; D gene: NA; clone size: NA
CDR3 protein: CASSQTGIEKLFF; CDR3 DNA: TGCGCCAGCAGCCAAACGGGAATTGAAAAACTGTTTTTT; V gene: TRBV10-1; J gene: TRBJ1-4; D gene: NA; clone size: NA
CDR3 protein: CASSLRTSGIEQFF; CDR3 DNA: TGCGCCAGCAGCTTACGGACTAGCGGGATTGAGCAGTTCTTC; V gene: TRBV5-1; J gene: TRBJ2-1; D gene: TRBD2; clone size: few
CDR3 protein: CASSLARERGYTF; CDR3 DNA: TGTGCCAGCAGCTTGGCCAGGGAACGGGGCTACACCTTC; V gene: TRBV5-4; J gene: TRBJ1-2; D gene: NA; clone size: NA
CDR3 protein: CASRQDSYEQYF; CDR3 DNA: TGTGCCAGCAGACAGGACAGCTACGAGCAGTACTTC; V gene: TRBV2; J gene: TRBJ2-7; D gene: NA; clone size: NA
CDR3 protein: CASSWDRVSHGYTF; CDR3 DNA: TGTGCCAGCAGCTGGGACAGGGTTTCGCATGGCTACACCTTC; V gene: TRBV5-4; J gene: TRBJ1-2; D gene: TRBD1; clone size: NA
CDR3 protein: CASIKRTASNQPQHF; CDR3 DNA: TGTGCCAGCATCAAAAGGACAGCAAGCAATCAGCCCCAGCATTTT; V gene: TRBV6-5; J gene: TRBJ1-5; D gene: NA; clone size: NA
CDR3 protein: CASSHQGGSYGYTF; CDR3 DNA: TGTGCCAGCAGCCATCAAGGGGGATCCTATGGCTACACCTTC; V gene: TRBV7-9; J gene: TRBJ1-2; D gene: NA; clone size: few
CDR3 protein: CAWSVPRGAFF; CDR3 DNA: TGTGCCTGGAGTGTACCGCGGGGAGCTTTCTTT; V gene: TRBV30; J gene: TRBJ1-1; D gene: NA; clone size: NA
CDR3 protein: CASSSGQGATLQYF; CDR3 DNA: TGCGCCAGCAGCTCGGGACAGGGGGCTACCCTACAGTATTTT; V gene: TRBV5-1; J gene: TRBJ2-3; D gene: TRBD1; clone size: NA
CDR3 protein: CASSLLTGKEFF; CDR3 DNA: TGTGCCAGCAGTTTGTTGACAGGGAAAGAGTTCTTC; V gene: TRBV27; J gene: TRBJ2-1; D gene: TRBD1; clone size: NA
CDR3 protein: CASSDSVAGVNEQFF; CDR3 DNA: TGTGCCAGCAGTGACTCGGTAGCGGGAGTGAACGAGCAGTTCTTC; V gene: TRBV6-4; J gene: TRBJ2-1; D gene: TRBD2; clone size: few
CDR3 protein: CASTPPRASTDTQYF; CDR3 DNA: TGTGCCAGCACCCCCCCGAGGGCCTCCACAGATACGCAGTATTTT; V gene: TRBV28; J gene: TRBJ2-3; D gene: NA; clone size: once
CDR3 protein: CASSSRLAGGPSGETQYF; CDR3 DNA: TGTGCCAGCAGCTCTCGACTAGCGGGAGGGCCCTCGGGAGAGACCCAGTACTTC; V gene: TRBV7-2; J gene: TRBJ2-5; D gene: TRBD2; clone size: NA
CDR3 protein: CASSPEGLAGETQYF; CDR3 DNA: TGTGCCAGCTCACCAGAGGGACTAGCGGGAGAGACCCAGTACTTC; V gene: TRBV18; J gene: TRBJ2-5; D gene: TRBD2; clone size: NA
CDR3 protein: CASSPEPTGTGNTIYF; CDR3 DNA: TGTGCCAGTAGTCCAGAGCCGACAGGAACAGGAAACACCATATATTTT; V gene: TRBV19; J gene: TRBJ1-3; D gene: NA; clone size: NA
CDR3 protein: CASSSGQLDYGYTF; CDR3 DNA: TGTGCCAGCAGCTCAGGACAGCTCGACTATGGCTACACCTTC; V gene: TRBV5-6; J gene: TRBJ1-2; D gene: NA; clone size: NA
CDR3 protein: CASTIQTGVPYEQYF; CDR3 DNA: TGTGCCAGCACTATTCAGACAGGGGTTCCCTACGAGCAGTACTTC; V gene: TRBV6-1; J gene: TRBJ2-7; D gene: TRBD1; clone size: few
CDR3 protein: CSVGTGGQAFF; CDR3 DNA: TGCAGCGTCGGGACAGGGGGCCAGGCTTTCTTT; V gene: TRBV29-1; J gene: TRBJ1-1; D gene: TRBD1; clone size: NA